The 23 T cell receptor beta chains reported below all come from one sample, sequenced in a study of T-cell reconstitution after alpha-beta-depleted transplantation in children. This sample's TCRbeta library carried unique molecular identifier barcodes. In TCRdb, the PCR reads were re-called with MiXCR into one record per CDR3 protein. The sample shows more than 550,000 distinct CDR3 sequences, roughly 10% of them seen only once. The sample consisted of PBMCs from the stem cell graft donor, taken from the stem cell graft. Every receptor here comes from a human donor who donated a stem cell graft to a child with acute myeloid leukemia.

The chain employs TRBV20-1 and TRBJ2-1; the match to TRBD2 covers 16 bases. CDR3 length: 16 residues. In germline, CDR1 is DFQATT, CDR2 SNEGSKA (reference sequence). CDR3 sequence (DNA): TGCTGTGGGAGGGGACTAGCGGGAGGGCAGTACAATGAGCAGTTCTTC. Its translation: CCGRGLAGGQYNEQFF.

In its sample, this clonotype was seen many times. V usage is TRBV5-1 and J usage is TRBJ1-2; D not certain. Germline-derived CDR1 and CDR2 are SGHRS and YFSETQ. This CDR3 region has 14 residues. Trimming stripped 2 bases from V and 1 base from J, with 9 bases between. This CDR3 reads CASSFTAGNYGYTF. DNA for the CDR3: TGCGCCAGCAGCTTCACAGCCGGTAACTATGGCTACACCTTC. The full variable domain, in which reference TRBV5-1 and TRBJ1-2 provide the parts outside the CDR3, is KAGVTQTPRYLIKTRGQQVTLSCSPISGHRSVSWYQQTPGQGLQFLFEYFSETQRNKGNFPGRFSGRQFSNSRSEMNVSTLELGDSALYLCASSFTAGNYGYTFGSGTRLTVV.

This sequence joins TRBV29-1 and TRBJ2-4; no clear D gene. The V gene lost 3 bases and the J gene lost 1 base, with 13 bases spanning the gap. This CDR3 has 15 residues. The germline V gene has CDR1 SQVTM and CDR2 ANQGSEA. CDR3 nucleotide sequence: TGCAGCGTTGAGGGCCAGGTGGGGGCCAAAAACATTCAGTACTTC. It yields the protein CSVEGQVGAKNIQYF.

At least ten counts were recorded for this clonotype. The chain uses TRBV29-1 and TRBJ1-2, with 8 bases that match TRBD1. With V trimmed by 6 bases and J by 6 bases, 9 bases remained unmatched. The CDR3 is made up of 13 amino acids. Looked up from germline, CDR1 is SQVTM and CDR2 is ANQGSEA. The chain's CDR3 is CSVPRTGFHGYTF. The CDR3 DNA reads TGCAGCGTCCCGCGGACAGGGTTCCATGGCTACACCTTC.

This clonotype was counted only a few times. The chain recombines TRBV28 with TRBJ2-6, with 9 bases aligning to TRBD1. The ends lost 6 bases at V and 2 bases at J; junction bases unmatched: 11. CDR3 length: 18 residues. The germline V gene has CDR1 MDHEN and CDR2 SYDVKM. In nucleotides, the CDR3 is TGTGCCAGCAGCGAATCCGGGACAGGGACTGCTGGGGCCAACGTCCTGACTTTC. Its translation is CASSESGTGTAGANVLTF.

The table lists this clonotype with many counts. The rearrangement links TRBV27 to TRBJ1-5, with 7 positions matching TRBD1. The CDR3 runs to 13 residues. Per germline, CDR1 MNHEY and CDR2 SMNVEV (reference sequence). With V trimmed by 5 bases and J by 6 bases, 4 bases remained unmatched. The CDR3 DNA reads TGTGCCAGCAGTCTTACAGGGGCTCAGCCCCAGCATTTT. Translating gives CASSLTGAQPQHF.

This clonotype was counted a few times. The chain employs TRBV12-3 or TRBV12-4 and TRBJ2-3; 8 nucleotides match TRBD2. The CDR3 has 18 amino acids. Unmatched junction bases numbered 12, after V lost 2 bases and J lost 2 bases. The DNA of the CDR3 is TGTGCCAGCAGTTTAAAGCGGACCGGGACTAGACCCACAGATACGCAGTATTTT. It encodes CASSLKRTGTRPTDTQYF.

The J gene is TRBJ2-2, the V gene TRBV2; maybe TRBD2 (6 bases). CDR3 size: 13 residues. V was pared by 7 bases and J by 7 bases, with 13 bases between. Germline V gives CDR1 SNHLY, CDR2 FYNNEI. The DNA for the CDR3 is TGTGCCAGCACTCCTCGGGGGAGCGGGGAGCTGTTTTTT. Its translation: CASTPRGSGELFF.

This chain uses TRBV7-9 with TRBJ2-2; the D gene is possibly TRBD2 (5 bases). V shed 1 base and J shed 0 bases, with 9 bases lying between them. Looked up from germline, CDR1 is SEHNR and CDR2 is FQNEAQ (reference sequence). CDR3 length: 16 residues. The CDR3 loop is CASSLVPGTNTGELFF. The CDR3 nucleotides read TGTGCCAGCAGCTTAGTACCGGGGACGAACACCGGGGAGCTGTTTTTT.

This chain joins TRBV28 and TRBJ1-5; 8 bases map to TRBD1. Germline V gene sequence: CDR1 MDHEN, CDR2 SYDVKM. J gave up 6 bases and V 8 bases, and 9 bases lay outside the gene matches. This CDR3 has 14 amino acids. Written as DNA, the CDR3 is TGTGCCAGCGTAACGACAGGGGTCCCTCAGCCCCAGCATTTT. Its translation: CASVTTGVPQPQHF. Together with reference TRBV28 and TRBJ1-5, the CDR3 gives the full variable domain: DVKVTQSSRYLVKRTGEKVFLECVQDMDHENMFWYRQDPGLGLRLIYFSYDVKMKEKGDIPEGYSVSREKKERFSLILESASTNQTSMYLCASVTTGVPQPQHFGDGTRLSIL.

This clonotype was counted only a few times. V usage is TRBV27 and J usage is TRBJ1-2, with TRBD1 identical over 7 bases. The CDR3 is 14 residues long. Per germline, CDR1 MNHEY and CDR2 SMNVEV (reference sequence). With V trimmed by 4 bases and J by 0 bases, 2 bases remained unmatched. CDR3 sequence reads: CASSWDSPNYGYTF. CDR3 bases: TGTGCCAGCAGTTGGGACAGCCCTAACTATGGCTACACCTTC.

V gene TRBV6-5 combines with J gene TRBJ1-1, with 7 bases matching TRBD1. CDR1 is MNHEY, CDR2 SVGAGI, per germline. The CDR3 contains 11 residues. Trimming at V came to 6 bases and at J to 10 bases, leaving 5 bases not matched to a gene. The DNA for the CDR3 is TGTGCCAGCAGGGACGGACAGGCAGCTTTCTTT. Translation: CASRDGQAAFF.

The chain recombines TRBV7-9 with TRBJ2-2; TRBD2 aligns across 8 bases. Germline trimming cut 8 bases from V and 2 bases from J; bases unmatched to any gene: 7. This CDR3 comprises 15 residues. Germline loops: CDR1 SEHNR, CDR2 FQNEAQ (reference sequence). CDR3 sequence: CASRAGGANTGELFF. The CDR3 nucleotides are TGTGCCAGCCGGGCGGGGGGCGCAAACACCGGGGAGCTGTTTTTT.

This chain connects TRBV5-1 to TRBJ2-7, with TRBD1 matching over 8 bases. Germline CDR1 SGHRS, CDR2 YFSETQ. V was pared by 4 bases and J by 3 bases, with 6 bases of the junction left unmatched. CDR3 length equals 14 residues. The CDR3 region has the DNA TGCGCCAGCAGCCAACAGGGGGATTTCTACGAGCAGTACTTC. Residues: CASSQQGDFYEQYF.

This clonotype was seen a handful of times. The chain combines TRBV5-5 with TRBJ2-1; 9 nucleotides match TRBD2. The CDR3 extends over 16 amino acids. Losses at the gene ends were 4 bases for V and 0 bases for J; bases not matched to a gene: 5. Germline-derived CDR1 and CDR2 are SGHKS and YYEKEE (reference sequence). The CDR3 is CASSTTSGSSYNEQFF. The CDR3 region has the DNA TGTGCCAGCAGCACGACTAGCGGAAGCTCCTACAATGAGCAGTTCTTC.

This clonotype was detected a few times. The chain joins TRBV12-3 or TRBV12-4 to TRBJ1-1; tentative D call: TRBD1 (5 bases). V lost 6 bases, J lost 8 bases, and 22 bases lay in between. The CDR3 consists of 15 residues. This chain's CDR3 is CASRGRGLTGTEAFF. The CDR3, as DNA: TGTGCCAGCAGGGGTAGGGGACTGACCGGGACGGAAGCTTTCTTT.

The rearrangement joins TRBV11-3 to TRBJ2-1; a weak D match, TRBD2 (5 bases). V was shortened by 1 base and J by 2 bases, with 12 bases between the two germline ends. CDR3 length: 16 amino acids. Germline values: CDR1 SGHNT, CDR2 YENEEA. CDR3 sequence (DNA): TGTGCCAGCAGCTTAGTGCGCGGGTCGGCCTACAATGAGCAGTTCTTC. Its translation is CASSLVRGSAYNEQFF.

A few counts support this clonotype. The rearrangement links TRBV29-1 to TRBJ2-7, with 8 bases matching TRBD1. Germline V gives CDR1 SQVTM, CDR2 ANQGSEA. V lost 4 bases and J lost 6; bases outside the gene matches: 5. The CDR3 has 12 residues. The CDR3 sequence is CSVVQGAGEQYF. The CDR3 DNA follows: TGCAGCGTTGTGCAGGGGGCGGGCGAGCAGTACTTC.

The J gene is TRBJ1-3, the V gene TRBV5-1; D is unclear. CDR3 length: 13 amino acids. CDR1 is SGHRS and CDR2 is YFSETQ in the germline V gene. V lost 4 bases to trimming and J lost 3 bases, with 8 bases between them. The CDR3 region is CASSLELGNTIYF. As DNA, the CDR3 is TGCGCCAGCAGCCTAGAGCTTGGAAACACCATATATTTT.

The J gene is TRBJ2-6, the V gene TRBV5-1; 9 nucleotides match TRBD2. The germline CDR1 and CDR2 sequences are SGHRS and YFSETQ. This CDR3 comprises 19 residues. V lost 5 bases, J lost 0 bases, and 12 bases stayed unmatched. The CDR3 loop is CASRPGWLAGTSGANVLTF. CDR3 sequence (DNA): TGCGCCAGCAGGCCGGGTTGGCTAGCGGGAACCTCTGGGGCCAACGTCCTGACTTTC.

V is TRBV7-9 and J is TRBJ2-3; 9 nucleotides match TRBD2. The germline gives CDR1 SEHNR, CDR2 FQNEAQ (reference sequence). CDR3 length equals 16 residues. J gave up 3 bases and V 6 bases, and 10 bases lay outside the gene matches. The CDR3 region is CASRLPVAGATDTQYF. The CDR3 coding sequence is TGTGCCAGCAGATTACCGGTAGCGGGAGCTACAGATACGCAGTATTTT.

This clonotype showed up many times. The rearrangement links TRBV9 to TRBJ2-2, with D hard to call. Germline V gives CDR1 SGDLS, CDR2 YYNGEE. The CDR3 covers 13 residues. V dropped 0 bases and J dropped 3 bases, with 3 bases sitting between them. CDR3 nucleotide sequence: TGTGCCAGCAGCGTAGTACACACCGGGGAGCTGTTTTTT. As protein: CASSVVHTGELFF.

The table lists this clonotype with a few counts. V is TRBV20-1 and J is TRBJ2-1, with 12 bases that match TRBD2. The CDR3 spans 16 residues. Germline V gene sequence: CDR1 DFQATT, CDR2 SNEGSKA (reference sequence). V was clipped by 1 base and J by 6 bases; unmatched bases: 7. CDR3 loop: CSARVASGRASNEQFF. DNA of the CDR3: TGCAGTGCTAGAGTCGCTAGCGGGAGGGCCTCCAATGAGCAGTTCTTC.